The rows below give T cell receptor beta chains drawn from one sample of a study of a mutant IDH1 vaccine in newly diagnosed glioma. The antigens for these receptors are not known. The repertoire was sequenced with immunoSEQ multiplex PCR; TCRdb's copy has only in-frame clones and lacks some. The table has 30,000 to 35,000 clones, roughly 50% seen once. Specimen: PBMCs, collected from a glioma patient whose treatment included an IDH1 peptide vaccine. Source of these receptors: a young woman with glioma. Both conserved end residues are part of each CDR3.

CDR3 protein: CASSLQSGSEKLFF; J gene: TRBJ1-4; V gene: TRBV5-1
CDR3 protein: CAWSKQGANTEAFF; J gene: TRBJ1-1; V gene: TRBV30
CDR3 protein: CASSQGLAHTNEQFF; J gene: TRBJ2-1; V gene: TRBV5-8
CDR3 protein: CASTGSQSAYEQYF; J gene: TRBJ2-7; V gene: TRBV25-1
CDR3 protein: CASSISGRGLLAYNEQFF; J gene: TRBJ2-1; V gene: TRBV19
CDR3 protein: CASSFGGWDTEAFF; J gene: TRBJ1-1; V gene: TRBV7-9
CDR3 protein: CASSVNSGNTIYF; J gene: TRBJ1-3; V gene: TRBV14
CDR3 protein: CASSPPRSYEQFF; J gene: TRBJ2-1; V gene: TRBV13
CDR3 protein: CAWSIGTGASYNEQFF; J gene: TRBJ2-1; V gene: TRBV30
CDR3 protein: CASSLRNSGNTIYF; J gene: TRBJ1-3; V gene: TRBV28
CDR3 protein: CASTQGAPTPIYGYTF; J gene: TRBJ1-2; V gene: TRBV7-2
CDR3 protein: CASTEQGDSPLHF; J gene: TRBJ1-6; V gene: TRBV19
CDR3 protein: CASSIVASGGGDTQYF; J gene: TRBJ2-3; V gene: TRBV19
CDR3 protein: CASSPRGLGTGELFF; J gene: TRBJ2-2; V gene: TRBV18
CDR3 protein: CASSQTTGDRYGYTF; J gene: TRBJ1-2; V gene: TRBV4-1
CDR3 protein: CASKGQNSISEYGYTF; J gene: TRBJ1-2; V gene: TRBV19
CDR3 protein: CASSPGRVGELFF; J gene: TRBJ2-2; V gene: TRBV7-2
CDR3 protein: CASSESLRVPNDGYTF; J gene: TRBJ1-2; V gene: TRBV6-1
CDR3 protein: CASRKDRDYEQYF; J gene: TRBJ2-7; V gene: TRBV19
CDR3 protein: CASSLGAVSFVHEQFF; J gene: TRBJ2-1; V gene: TRBV5-1
CDR3 protein: CASSLREGDQPQHF; J gene: TRBJ1-5; V gene: TRBV7-8
CDR3 protein: CASSPGQGWNEQFF; J gene: TRBJ2-1; V gene: TRBV2
CDR3 protein: CASMEVAGFTGELFF; J gene: TRBJ2-2; V gene: TRBV5-1
CDR3 protein: CASSRTEAGGLDYGYTF; J gene: TRBJ1-2; V gene: TRBV5-5
CDR3 protein: CASNPGQGGTEAFF; J gene: TRBJ1-1; V gene: TRBV5-1
CDR3 protein: CASSSLTENYGYTF; J gene: TRBJ1-2; V gene: TRBV7-9
CDR3 protein: CASSSGQGNSPLHF; J gene: TRBJ1-6; V gene: TRBV6-4
CDR3 protein: CASSLGQGEGTGELFF; J gene: TRBJ2-2; V gene: TRBV7-9
CDR3 protein: CASSPGPTEAFF; J gene: TRBJ1-1; V gene: TRBV18
CDR3 protein: CASSLYAPDRGQRNAEAFF; J gene: TRBJ1-1; V gene: TRBV5-1
CDR3 protein: CASSERGPRGYTF; J gene: TRBJ1-2; V gene: TRBV11-2
CDR3 protein: CASSWGQGSNQPQHF; J gene: TRBJ1-5; V gene: TRBV5-1
CDR3 protein: CASSVRGRPGDEQYF; J gene: TRBJ2-7; V gene: TRBV9
CDR3 protein: CASSAGGGTVEQYF; J gene: TRBJ2-7; V gene: TRBV2
CDR3 protein: CASSLGDTTTGELFF; J gene: TRBJ2-2; V gene: TRBV11-2
CDR3 protein: CASSLTGMNTEAFF; J gene: TRBJ1-1; V gene: TRBV5-1
CDR3 protein: CAIRDGQTDGYTF; J gene: TRBJ1-2; V gene: TRBV10-3
CDR3 protein: CASSLASENTIYF; J gene: TRBJ1-3; V gene: TRBV7-7